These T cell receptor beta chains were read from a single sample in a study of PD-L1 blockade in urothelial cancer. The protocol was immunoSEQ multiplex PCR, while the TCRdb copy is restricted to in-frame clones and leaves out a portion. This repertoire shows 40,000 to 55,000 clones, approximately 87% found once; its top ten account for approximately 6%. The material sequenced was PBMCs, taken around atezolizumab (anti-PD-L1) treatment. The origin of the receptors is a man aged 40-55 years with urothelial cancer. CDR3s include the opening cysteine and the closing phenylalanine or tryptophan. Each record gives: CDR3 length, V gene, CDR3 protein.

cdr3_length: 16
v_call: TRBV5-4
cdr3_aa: CASSLRTSGRLWEQFF

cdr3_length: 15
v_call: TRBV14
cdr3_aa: CASSRSGAGANVLTF

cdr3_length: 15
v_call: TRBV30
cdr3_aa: CAWSTDRVYNYGYTF

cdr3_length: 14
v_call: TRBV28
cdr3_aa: CASSPGGVNTEAFF

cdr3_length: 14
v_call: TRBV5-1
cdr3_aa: CASSRAPNPFEAFF

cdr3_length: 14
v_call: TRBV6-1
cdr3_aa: CASARRLDNNEQFF

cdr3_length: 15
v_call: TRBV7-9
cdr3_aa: CASSSTSGRGTEAFF

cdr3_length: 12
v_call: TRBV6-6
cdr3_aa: CAGSSSEGEQYF

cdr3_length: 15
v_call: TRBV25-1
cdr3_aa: CASSELREGRYEQYF

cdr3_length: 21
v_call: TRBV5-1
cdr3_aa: CAIPTHGLAGGLISLAHEQYF

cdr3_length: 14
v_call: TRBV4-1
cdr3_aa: CASSQESTGRGYTF

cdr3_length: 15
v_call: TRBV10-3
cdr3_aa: CAISEPTGFKNIQYF

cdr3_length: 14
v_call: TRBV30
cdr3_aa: CAWSLRQEGNGYTF

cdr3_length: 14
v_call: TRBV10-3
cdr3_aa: CALGDRGLPGELFF

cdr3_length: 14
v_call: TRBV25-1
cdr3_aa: CASSEFRGTDTQYF

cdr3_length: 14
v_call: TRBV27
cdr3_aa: CASRLGQVSYEQYF

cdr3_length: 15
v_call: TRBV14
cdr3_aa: CASKRGGSPTYEQYF

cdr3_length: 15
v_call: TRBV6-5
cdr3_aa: CASSYILAGGNEQFF

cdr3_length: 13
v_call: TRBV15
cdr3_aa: CATSRSPGDTQYF

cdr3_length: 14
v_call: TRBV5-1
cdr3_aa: CASSKTDRGAEAFF

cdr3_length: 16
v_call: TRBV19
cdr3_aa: CASSTTDRVGKGEQFF

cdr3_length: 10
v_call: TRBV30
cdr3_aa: CAWSQETQYF

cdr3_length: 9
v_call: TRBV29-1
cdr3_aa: CSGGPEAFF

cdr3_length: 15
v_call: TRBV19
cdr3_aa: CASSIDSGGANIQYF

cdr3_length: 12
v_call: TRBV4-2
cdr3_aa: CASSTSGNEQYF

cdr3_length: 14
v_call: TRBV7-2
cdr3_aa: CASSYDRGNGELFF

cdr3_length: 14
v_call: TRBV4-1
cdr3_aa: CASSQGQGINEQFF

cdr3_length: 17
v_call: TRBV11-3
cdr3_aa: CASSPGTSGLLVKEQYF

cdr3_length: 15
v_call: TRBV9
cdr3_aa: CASRAVGTPRTEAFF

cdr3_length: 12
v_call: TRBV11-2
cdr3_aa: CASSPDGDEQFF

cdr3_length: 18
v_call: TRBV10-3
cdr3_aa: CAISESLGGVSSYNEQFF

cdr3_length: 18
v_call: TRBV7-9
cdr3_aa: CASSSSSEATGAQYEQYF

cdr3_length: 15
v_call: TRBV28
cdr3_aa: CASSRSGAPTKELFF

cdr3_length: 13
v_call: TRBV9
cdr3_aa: CASSVGGAGELFF

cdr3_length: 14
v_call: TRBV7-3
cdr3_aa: CASSRQGQNTEAFF

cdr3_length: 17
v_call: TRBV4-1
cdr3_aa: CASSHPTGAPNTGELFF

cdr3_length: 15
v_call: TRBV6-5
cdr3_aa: CASSLLMTGGETQYF

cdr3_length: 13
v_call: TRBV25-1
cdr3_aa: CASSDRGTYEQYF

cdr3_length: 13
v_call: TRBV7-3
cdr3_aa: CASSSGQNYEQYF

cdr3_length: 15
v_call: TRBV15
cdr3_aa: CATSRDGLAGGEQYF

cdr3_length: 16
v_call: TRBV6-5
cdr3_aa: CASSYRGLAGAYEQYF

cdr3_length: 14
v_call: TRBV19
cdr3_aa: CASRGRRGSHEQYF

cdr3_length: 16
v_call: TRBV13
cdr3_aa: CASSLGLRSGGYGYTF

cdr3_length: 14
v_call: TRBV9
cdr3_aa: CASSDGLLYNEQFF

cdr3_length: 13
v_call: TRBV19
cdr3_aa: CASSIIPNTEAFF

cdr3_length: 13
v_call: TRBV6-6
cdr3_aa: CASSTDRVWGYTF

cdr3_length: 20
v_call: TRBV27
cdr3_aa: CASSFSRTGALTPGANVLTF

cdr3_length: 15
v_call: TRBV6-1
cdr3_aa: CASGRGQGHNQPQHF

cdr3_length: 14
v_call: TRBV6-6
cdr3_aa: CASKKGEDYNEQFF

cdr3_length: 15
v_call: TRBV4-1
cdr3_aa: CASSQERTGIMGYTF

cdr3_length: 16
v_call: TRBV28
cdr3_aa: CASSPGGLLKDYGYTF

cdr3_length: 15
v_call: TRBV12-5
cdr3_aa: CASGLITGQNTEAFF

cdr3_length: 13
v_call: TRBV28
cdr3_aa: CASASGTSSGYTF

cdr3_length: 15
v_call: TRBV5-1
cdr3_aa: CASSLGRLLNTEAFF

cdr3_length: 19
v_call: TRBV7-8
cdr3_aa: CASSLIAARRGRMNTEAFF

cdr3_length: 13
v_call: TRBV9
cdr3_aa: CASSATMSNGYTF

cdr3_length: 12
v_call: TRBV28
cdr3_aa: CASSPGTGTAFF